In its sample, the clone carrying this T cell receptor (beta chain) was seen a few times. Its antigen remains unidentified. TCRdb fed the RT-PCR reads into MiXCR, producing one record per CDR3 protein. Here the sample spans 450,000 to 550,000 distinct CDR3 sequences, about 25% being singletons. This specimen belongs to a study of response to subunit inactivated influenza vaccine. The V end lost 3 bases, the J end lost 6 bases, and 3 bases lay between the germline ends. The CDR3 totals 11 residues. Study-wide findings and caveats: New T cells are recruited in small numbers by each seasonal influenza vaccination, according to the authors' suggestion.

The V gene is TRBV12-3 or TRBV12-4, the J gene TRBJ1-5, with D uncertain. The clonotype comes from a man aged 45 to 65 who received an inactivated influenza vaccine. The sample consisted of CD4+ T cells sorted from PBMCs, taken 5 days after vaccination. The chain's CDR3 is CASSFIQPQHF. In DNA form, the CDR3 reads TGTGCCAGCAGTTTCATTCAGCCCCAGCATTTT.